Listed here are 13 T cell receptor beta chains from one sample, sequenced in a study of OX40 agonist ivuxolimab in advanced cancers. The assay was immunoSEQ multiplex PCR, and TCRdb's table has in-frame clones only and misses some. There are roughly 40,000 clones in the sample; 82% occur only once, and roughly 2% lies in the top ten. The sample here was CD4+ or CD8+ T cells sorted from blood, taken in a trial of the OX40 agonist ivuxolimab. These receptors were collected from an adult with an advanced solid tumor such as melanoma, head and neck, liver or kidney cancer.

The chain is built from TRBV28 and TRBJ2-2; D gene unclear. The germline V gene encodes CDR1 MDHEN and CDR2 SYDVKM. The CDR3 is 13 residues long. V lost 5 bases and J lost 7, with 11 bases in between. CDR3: CASSQDEIGELFF. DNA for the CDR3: TGTGCCAGCAGTCAGGATGAGATCGGGGAGCTGTTTTTT.

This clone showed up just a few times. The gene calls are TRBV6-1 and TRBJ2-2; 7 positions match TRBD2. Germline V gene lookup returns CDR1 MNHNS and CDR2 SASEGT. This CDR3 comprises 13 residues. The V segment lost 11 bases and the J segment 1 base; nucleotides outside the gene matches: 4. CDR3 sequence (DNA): TGTGCCGTCTTAGCGGGGAACACCGGGGAGCTGTTTTTT. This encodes CAVLAGNTGELFF.

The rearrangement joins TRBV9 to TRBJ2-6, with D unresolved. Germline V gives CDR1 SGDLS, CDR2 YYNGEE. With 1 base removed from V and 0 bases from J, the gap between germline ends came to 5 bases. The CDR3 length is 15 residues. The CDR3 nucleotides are TGTGCCAGCAGCGTAACAGACTCTGGGGCCAACGTCCTGACTTTC. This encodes CASSVTDSGANVLTF.

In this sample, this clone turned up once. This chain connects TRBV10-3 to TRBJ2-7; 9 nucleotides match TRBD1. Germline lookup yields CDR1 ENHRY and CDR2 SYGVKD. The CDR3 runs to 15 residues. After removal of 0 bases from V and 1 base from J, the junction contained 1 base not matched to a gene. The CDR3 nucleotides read TGTGCCATCAGTGAGTCGGGACAGGGTTCCTACGAGCAGTACTTC. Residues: CAISESGQGSYEQYF.

In nucleotides, the CDR3 is TGTGCCAGCAGCCGGGTTCCGAACCCCAACTACGAGCAGTACTTC. Amino acid sequence: CASSRVPNPNYEQYF. The V and J genes are TRBV28 and TRBJ2-7; no reliable D call. This CDR3 comprises 15 residues. The V gene's germline CDR1 is MDHEN and CDR2 SYDVKM. V shed 6 bases and J shed 3 bases, with 18 bases lying between them.

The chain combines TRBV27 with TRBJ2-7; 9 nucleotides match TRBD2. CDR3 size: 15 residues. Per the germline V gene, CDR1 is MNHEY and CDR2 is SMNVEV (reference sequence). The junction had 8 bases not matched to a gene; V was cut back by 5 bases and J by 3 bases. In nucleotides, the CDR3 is TGTGCCAGCAGTCCGACCGGGACTAGCATCTACGAGCAGTACTTC. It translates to CASSPTGTSIYEQYF.

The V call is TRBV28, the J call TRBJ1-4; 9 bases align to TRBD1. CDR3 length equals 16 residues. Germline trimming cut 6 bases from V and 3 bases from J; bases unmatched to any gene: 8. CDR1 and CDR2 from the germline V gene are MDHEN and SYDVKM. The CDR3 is CASSRWGQGSNEKLFF. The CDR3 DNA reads TGTGCCAGCAGCCGGTGGGGACAGGGATCTAATGAAAAACTGTTTTTT.

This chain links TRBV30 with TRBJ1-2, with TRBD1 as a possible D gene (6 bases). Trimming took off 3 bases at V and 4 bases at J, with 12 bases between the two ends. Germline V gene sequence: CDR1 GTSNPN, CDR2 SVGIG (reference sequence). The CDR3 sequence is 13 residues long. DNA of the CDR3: TGTGCCTGGAGAAGGGGGGTGAGCTATGGCTACACCTTC. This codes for CAWRRGVSYGYTF.

CDR3 coding DNA: TGTGCCAGCAGATCCGGCAGTTCTGAAAAACTGTTTTTT. Encoded protein: CASRSGSSEKLFF. The V call is TRBV6-5, the J call TRBJ1-4; D call uncertain. The length of the CDR3 is 13 residues. V shed 6 bases and J shed 7 bases, with 12 bases lying between them. Per germline, CDR1 MNHEY and CDR2 SVGAGI.

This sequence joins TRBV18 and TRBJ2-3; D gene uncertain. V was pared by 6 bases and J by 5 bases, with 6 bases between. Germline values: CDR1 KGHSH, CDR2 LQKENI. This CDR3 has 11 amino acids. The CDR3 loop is CASSPGDTQYF. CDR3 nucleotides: TGTGCCAGCTCTCCCGGAGATACGCAGTATTTT.

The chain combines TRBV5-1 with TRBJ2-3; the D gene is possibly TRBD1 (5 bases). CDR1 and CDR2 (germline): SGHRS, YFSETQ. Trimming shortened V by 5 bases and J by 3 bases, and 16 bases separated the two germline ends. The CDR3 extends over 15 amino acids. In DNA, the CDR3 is TGCGCCAGCAGACCACAGGCCCAGAGGACAGATACGCAGTATTTT. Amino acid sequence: CASRPQAQRTDTQYF.

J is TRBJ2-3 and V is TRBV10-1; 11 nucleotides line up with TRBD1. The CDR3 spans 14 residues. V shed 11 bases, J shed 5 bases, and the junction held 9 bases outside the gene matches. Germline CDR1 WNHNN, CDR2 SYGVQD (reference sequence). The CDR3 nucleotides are TGCGCCCCCCGAGGGGGGACAGGGGGAGATACGCAGTATTTT. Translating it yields CAPRGGTGGDTQYF.

The CDR3 spells CSASTGASNTEAFF. The CDR3 region has the DNA TGCAGCGCATCTACAGGGGCCTCGAACACTGAAGCTTTCTTT. The V call is TRBV29-1, the J call TRBJ1-1, with 7 nucleotides matching TRBD1. The CDR3 totals 14 residues. With 7 bases clipped from V and 1 base from J, the junction kept 9 bases outside the gene matches. Germline assignment: CDR1 SQVTM and CDR2 ANQGSEA.